These 16 T cell receptor beta chains originate from one sample sequenced in a study of blood T cell repertoires in COVID-19. Produced via immunoSEQ multiplex PCR; TCRdb's table is partial and in-frame only. The sample shows fewer than 200,000 clones, 65% to 80% of them seen only once. Sequencing was carried out using peripheral blood. Receptors originate from a man in his 60s with acute or convalescent COVID-19.

The chain couples TRBV6-2 or TRBV6-3 to TRBJ2-3; no firm D call. V was shortened by 0 bases and J by 0 bases, with 16 bases between the two germline ends. CDR1 and CDR2 from the germline V gene are MNHEY and SVGEGT. This CDR3 has 18 residues. DNA of the CDR3: TGTGCCAGCAGTTACTCGGTTCGAGACAAAGCTAGCACAGATACGCAGTATTTT. This codes for CASSYSVRDKASTDTQYF.

The rearrangement uses TRBV19 and TRBJ1-2, with D perhaps matching TRBD1 (5 bases). Germline lookup yields CDR1 LNHDA and CDR2 SQIVND (reference sequence). V was clipped by 8 bases and J by 0 bases, with 7 bases between them. The CDR3 is 12 amino acids. DNA of the CDR3: TGTGCCAGTTGGGGCTCTAACTATGGCTACACCTTC. This sequence encodes CASWGSNYGYTF.

This clone was found a few times. The chain employs TRBV7-2 and TRBJ1-6, with a weak D call TRBD1 (6 bases). In germline, CDR1 is SGHTA, CDR2 FQGNSA. The CDR3 extends over 15 amino acids. Trimming removed 4 bases from V and 7 bases from J, with 14 bases in between. The CDR3 sequence: CASSSQADRNSPLHF. For the CDR3, the DNA is TGTGCCAGCAGCTCCCAGGCCGACAGGAATTCACCCCTCCACTTT.

CDR3 coding DNA: TGTGCCAGTAGTATAGAGAGCATCATGAACACTGAAGCTTTCTTT. Its protein product is CASSIESIMNTEAFF. The chain uses TRBV19 and TRBJ1-1; no firm D call. The V and J ends lost 0 bases and 0 bases respectively, with 8 bases between them. Germline CDR1 and CDR2: LNHDA and SQIVND (reference sequence). CDR3 size: 15 residues.

The V call is TRBV28, the J call TRBJ1-1; 10 bases agree with TRBD1. Germline CDR1 and CDR2: MDHEN and SYDVKM. This CDR3 comprises 14 residues. Trimming cost V 7 bases and J 5 bases; bases outside gene matches: 7. CDR3 in DNA: TGTGCCAGCACCGAGACAGGGGGCGGTACTGAAGCTTTCTTT. As protein: CASTETGGGTEAFF.

This clone was seen repeatedly, ten times or more. For the CDR3, the DNA is TGTGCCAGTAGTCCTCATGGCTACACCTTC. It codes for CASSPHGYTF. The chain uses TRBV19 and TRBJ1-2, with unresolved D. CDR3 length equals 10 residues. Germline loops: CDR1 LNHDA, CDR2 SQIVND (reference sequence). V shed 5 bases and J shed 6 bases, with 4 bases lying between them.

This chain connects TRBV3-1 (or the pseudogene TRBV3-2) to TRBJ2-1, with D hard to call. This CDR3 contains 13 residues. V lost 0 bases to trimming and J lost 11 bases, with 11 bases between them. Germline V lookup: CDR1 LGHDT, CDR2 YNNKEL (reference sequence). Here the CDR3 reads CASSQDEAVKQFF. The CDR3 region has the DNA TGTGCCAGCAGCCAAGATGAGGCGGTCAAGCAGTTCTTC.

The CDR3 reads CASSLDIPSTDTQYF. The CDR3 DNA sequence: TGCGCCAGCAGCTTGGATATCCCTAGCACAGATACGCAGTATTTT. The rearrangement uses TRBV5-1 and TRBJ2-3, with D unresolved. The CDR3 is 15 amino acids. The V and J ends lost 0 bases and 0 bases respectively, with 8 bases between them. Germline CDR1 is SGHRS and CDR2 is YFSETQ.

This rearrangement joins TRBV5-1 to TRBJ2-1; 11 positions agree with TRBD2. The CDR3 sequence is 18 residues long. The junction had 13 bases not matched to a gene; V was cut back by 4 bases and J by 4 bases. The germline CDR1 and CDR2 sequences are SGHRS and YFSETQ. CDR3 DNA: TGCGCCAGCAGCCTACTTCTTTCCGGGACTAGCGGATACAATGAGCAGTTCTTC. Protein product: CASSLLLSGTSGYNEQFF.

The J gene is TRBJ2-5, the V gene TRBV2; 7 bases are a match to TRBD1. CDR3 length: 14 amino acids. Germline CDR1 and CDR2: SNHLY and FYNNEI. V was pared by 5 bases and J by 3 bases, with 6 bases of the junction left unmatched. The CDR3 DNA follows: TGTGCCAGCAGTCCCATGACAGGGAAAGAGACCCAGTACTTC. Protein product: CASSPMTGKETQYF.

This clone was counted once. The chain couples TRBV24-1 to TRBJ2-7; 9 bases match TRBD1. V dropped 6 bases and J dropped 7; count of bases not matched to a gene: 6. Germline loops: CDR1 KGHDR, CDR2 SFDVKD. The CDR3 runs 13 residues. CDR3 in DNA: TGTGCCACCAGTTTACAGGGGGCACGGGAGCAGTACTTC. This encodes CATSLQGAREQYF.

V gene TRBV11-1 combines with J gene TRBJ2-7; weak D call: TRBD1 (6 bases). V lost 6 bases and J 3 bases, leaving 12 bases between the germline ends. Per the germline V gene, CDR1 is SGHAT and CDR2 is FQDESV (reference sequence). There are 13 residues in the CDR3. The DNA of the CDR3 is TGTGCCAGCAGAAATAGGGGGAACTACGAGCAGTACTTC. This codes for CASRNRGNYEQYF.

The chain combines TRBV5-6 with TRBJ2-1; TRBD1 matches at 8 bases. Germline V gene lookup returns CDR1 SGHDT and CDR2 YYEEEE. There are 13 residues in the CDR3. The ends lost 6 bases at V and 8 bases at J; junction bases unmatched: 7. CDR3 loop: CASTGQGLYEQFF. CDR3 bases: TGTGCCAGCACCGGACAGGGTTTATATGAGCAGTTCTTC.

About this clone: Just one base apart from a much larger clone, this may be a read error. V usage is TRBV5-6 and J usage is TRBJ2-5; TRBD2 matches 7 bases. There are 14 residues in the CDR3. The germline V gene encodes CDR1 SGHDT and CDR2 YYEEEE. After removal of 0 bases from V and 2 bases from J, the junction contained 1 base not matched to a gene. CDR3 bases: TGTGCCAGCAGCTTGGGGGGACTACAAGAGACCCAGTACTTC. It encodes CASSLGGLQETQYF.

In DNA form, the CDR3 reads TGTGCCAGCAGCTTAGCTAGGGGGTTTACCTACGAGCAGTACTTC. Amino acids: CASSLARGFTYEQYF. The chain has TRBV7-2 and TRBJ2-7; D may be TRBD1 (6 bases). V dropped 0 bases and J dropped 2 bases, with 11 bases sitting between them. Germline V gene sequence: CDR1 SGHTA, CDR2 FQGNSA. This CDR3 is 15 amino acids long.

The table lists this clone with a few counts. V and J are TRBV18 and TRBJ1-2; 8 bases line up with TRBD1. Trimming removed 0 bases from V and 6 bases from J; junction bases left unmatched: 3. CDR1 and CDR2 from the germline V gene are KGHSH and LQKENI. The CDR3 runs 14 residues. CDR3 bases: TGTGCCAGCTCACCACCATTCAGGGGGCATGGCTACACCTTC. This translates into CASSPPFRGHGYTF.